Below, 20 T cell receptor beta chains from the same sample are listed, as sequenced in a study of blood T cell repertoires in COVID-19. Repertoires were generated with immunoSEQ multiplex PCR, while TCRdb's copy carries only in-frame clones and drops some. Of some 85,000 clones in the sample, 65% to 80% were seen once. Specimen: peripheral blood. The source of these receptors is a woman older than 75 with active or convalescent COVID-19.

The V gene is TRBV5-1, the J gene TRBJ2-7, with D possibly matching TRBD1 (6 bases). Trimming pared 4 bases from V and 1 base from J, leaving 15 bases between. The CDR3 extends over 15 amino acids. Germline lookup yields CDR1 SGHRS and CDR2 YFSETQ. This chain's CDR3 is CASSDRPGQSYEQYF. Here the CDR3 DNA reads TGCGCCAGCAGCGATAGACCCGGACAGTCCTACGAGCAGTACTTC.

J is TRBJ1-2 and V is TRBV6-5; TRBD1 agrees at 9 bases. Germline V gene lookup returns CDR1 MNHEY and CDR2 SVGAGI. J gave up 0 bases and V 10 bases, and 6 bases lay outside the gene matches. This CDR3 has 14 residues. This CDR3 is CATYDRGANYGYTF. The CDR3 DNA reads as TGTGCCACATACGACAGGGGGGCTAACTATGGCTACACCTTC.

The V call is TRBV6-2 or TRBV6-3, the J call TRBJ2-4, with 7 bases that match TRBD2. The CDR3 loop spans 15 amino acids. Germline CDR1 and CDR2: MNHEY and SVGEGT. With V trimmed by 6 bases and J by 1 base, 6 bases remained unmatched. CDR3 sequence: CASSLAEGAKNIQYF. The CDR3 DNA sequence: TGTGCCAGCAGCCTAGCGGAGGGGGCCAAAAACATTCAGTACTTC.

The genes are TRBV3-1 (or the pseudogene TRBV3-2) and TRBJ1-3; tentatively, D is TRBD1 (5 bases). The CDR3 covers 15 residues. Trimming took 6 bases from V and 0 from J, leaving 12 bases between them. The germline V gene has CDR1 LGHDT and CDR2 YNNKEL (reference sequence). The CDR3 nucleotides read TGTGCCAGCAGTCAAACAGGCTCCTCTGGAAACACCATATATTTT. It yields the protein CASSQTGSSGNTIYF.

This sequence joins TRBV5-6 and TRBJ1-1; tentatively, D is TRBD1 (5 bases). V gave up 0 bases and J gave up 11 bases, with 14 bases separating them. CDR3 length equals 13 residues. CDR1 and CDR2 from the germline V gene are SGHDT and YYEEEE. The CDR3 spells CASSLEGLGRAFF. The CDR3 DNA is TGTGCCAGCAGCTTGGAAGGATTGGGGCGGGCTTTCTTT.

J is TRBJ2-2 and V is TRBV30, with 8 bases lining up with TRBD1. V shed 5 bases, J shed 2 bases, and the junction held 10 bases outside the gene matches. Germline values: CDR1 GTSNPN, CDR2 SVGIG (reference sequence). The CDR3 covers 16 residues. The DNA of the CDR3 is TGTGCCTGGGCCCCGGACAGGGTGGACAACACCGGGGAGCTGTTTTTT. Its protein product is CAWAPDRVDNTGELFF.

This clone was detected only once. The chain recombines TRBV7-2 with TRBJ2-3; TRBD1 matches 7 bases. With V trimmed by 4 bases and J by 6 bases, 4 bases remained unmatched. The CDR3 runs 13 residues. In germline, CDR1 is SGHTA, CDR2 FQGNSA. The CDR3 DNA reads as TGTGCCAGCAGCTCCCAGGACAGGGATACGCAGTATTTT. Its protein product is CASSSQDRDTQYF.

The chain is built from TRBV28 and TRBJ1-4, with 8 bases that match TRBD1. V trimming: 5 bases; J trimming: 5 bases; junction bases outside the gene matches: 7. CDR1 and CDR2 (germline): MDHEN, SYDVKM. This CDR3 region has 15 residues. For the CDR3, the DNA is TGTGCCAGCAGTACCTGGACAGGGTGGAATGAAAAACTGTTTTTT. It yields the protein CASSTWTGWNEKLFF.

The chain recombines TRBV10-3 with TRBJ1-1; D possibly corresponds to TRBD1 (6 bases). Germline lookup yields CDR1 ENHRY and CDR2 SYGVKD. Trimming shortened V by 0 bases and J by 6 bases, and 8 bases separated the two germline ends. CDR3 size: 13 residues. The CDR3: CAISESQGPEAFF. The DNA of the CDR3 is TGTGCCATCAGTGAGTCGCAGGGGCCTGAAGCTTTCTTT.

This clone was counted between two and nine times. V is TRBV15 and J is TRBJ1-4; 7 bases align to TRBD1. The germline gives CDR1 LNHNV, CDR2 YYDKDF (reference sequence). Trimming cost V 8 bases and J 8 bases; bases outside gene matches: 5. This CDR3 is 12 amino acids long. CDR3 loop: CATGQVGEKLFF. DNA of the CDR3: TGTGCCACCGGACAGGTGGGGGAAAAACTGTTTTTT.

This chain joins TRBV27 and TRBJ2-7; no firm D call. There are 13 residues in the CDR3. The germline CDR1 and CDR2 sequences are MNHEY and SMNVEV (reference sequence). The ends were cut back, 3 bases at V and 0 bases at J, with 6 bases in the middle. This CDR3 reads CASSFRSSYEQYF. As DNA, the CDR3 is TGTGCCAGCAGTTTCCGCAGCTCCTACGAGCAGTACTTC.

This rearrangement joins TRBV30 to TRBJ2-2; no clear D gene. This CDR3 has 13 amino acids. Per the germline V gene, CDR1 is GTSNPN and CDR2 is SVGIG (reference sequence). Between the trimmed V and J ends, which lost 0 bases and 6 bases, there was a span of 8 bases. The DNA of the CDR3 is TGTGCCTGGAGTGTACGAGGCCCCGGGGAGCTGTTTTTT. Translated: CAWSVRGPGELFF.

CDR3 amino acids: CASSLDPTGRDEQFF. In DNA form, the CDR3 reads TGTGCCAGCAGCTTAGACCCTACAGGTAGGGATGAGCAGTTCTTC. The chain couples TRBV11-2 to TRBJ2-1, with D possibly matching TRBD1 (5 bases). Trimming shortened V by 0 bases and J by 8 bases, and 14 bases separated the two germline ends. The CDR3 length is 15 residues. Per the germline V gene, CDR1 is SGHAT and CDR2 is FQNNGV.

The chain links TRBV6-5 to TRBJ1-4; TRBD1 matches 10 bases. This CDR3 is built from 15 residues. The junction had 8 bases not matched to a gene; V was cut back by 5 bases and J by 8 bases. CDR1 is MNHEY and CDR2 is SVGAGI in the germline V gene. CDR3 sequence: CASSRTGGLGEKLFF. CDR3 nucleotide sequence: TGTGCCAGCAGTCGGACAGGGGGTCTGGGGGAAAAACTGTTTTTT.

In this sample, this clone turned up a few times. V is TRBV19 and J is TRBJ1-5, with TRBD1 matching over 7 bases. This CDR3 contains 16 residues. Germline V lookup: CDR1 LNHDA, CDR2 SQIVND (reference sequence). Trimming removed 4 bases from V and 6 bases from J; junction bases left unmatched: 12. The CDR3 DNA is TGTGCCAGTAGTAGGGGTGACAGGGTGGGTAGTCAGCCCCAGCATTTT. Translating gives CASSRGDRVGSQPQHF.

V is TRBV29-1 and J is TRBJ2-7, with D perhaps TRBD2 (5 bases). Germline loops: CDR1 SQVTM, CDR2 ANQGSEA. V shed 7 bases and J shed 5 bases, with 15 bases lying between them. This CDR3 spans 12 amino acids. This CDR3 is CSATGLANEQYF. CDR3 DNA: TGCAGCGCGACCGGGTTAGCGAACGAGCAGTACTTC.

The gene calls are TRBV30 and TRBJ2-1, with 7 bases aligning to TRBD1. CDR1 is GTSNPN, CDR2 SVGIG, per germline (reference sequence). The ends lost 2 bases at V and 3 bases at J; junction bases unmatched: 10. CDR3 length: 16 residues. The CDR3 DNA follows: TGTGCCTGGAGTAGGGGCCGGGACAGTCTCTACAATGAGCAGTTCTTC. Translation gives CAWSRGRDSLYNEQFF.

This chain links TRBV5-6 with TRBJ2-7; 7 bases line up with TRBD2. This CDR3 comprises 14 residues. CDR1 and CDR2 from the germline V gene are SGHDT and YYEEEE. Losses at the gene ends were 1 base for V and 1 base for J; bases not matched to a gene: 2. This CDR3 reads CASSLNGRSYEQYF. CDR3 DNA: TGTGCCAGCAGCTTGAACGGGAGGTCCTACGAGCAGTACTTC.

This sequence joins TRBV9 and TRBJ1-3, with D unresolved. The CDR3 consists of 14 residues. Per germline, CDR1 SGDLS and CDR2 YYNGEE. Trimming stripped 3 bases from V and 0 bases from J, with 7 bases between. Here the CDR3 DNA reads TGTGCCAGCAGCGGAACTGACTCTGGAAACACCATATATTTT. Its protein is CASSGTDSGNTIYF.

This rearrangement joins TRBV19 to TRBJ1-5, with D perhaps TRBD1 (6 bases). The germline V gene has CDR1 LNHDA and CDR2 SQIVND (reference sequence). Trimming removed 3 bases at V and 2 bases at J, with 8 bases between. This CDR3 contains 14 residues. CDR3 nucleotides: TGTGCCAGTAGTATCAGGGGCGGCAATCAGCCCCAGCATTTT. Its translation is CASSIRGGNQPQHF.